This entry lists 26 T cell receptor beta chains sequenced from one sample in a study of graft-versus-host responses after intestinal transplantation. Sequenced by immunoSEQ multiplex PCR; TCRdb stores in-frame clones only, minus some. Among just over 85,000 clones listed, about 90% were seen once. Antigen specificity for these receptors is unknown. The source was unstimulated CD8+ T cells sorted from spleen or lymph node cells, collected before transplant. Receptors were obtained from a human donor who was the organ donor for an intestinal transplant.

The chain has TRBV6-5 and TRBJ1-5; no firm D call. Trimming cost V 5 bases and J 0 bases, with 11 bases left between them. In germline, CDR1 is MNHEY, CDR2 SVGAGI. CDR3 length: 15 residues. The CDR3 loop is CASSLTEYSNQPQHF. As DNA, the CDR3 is TGTGCCAGCAGTCTCACAGAATATAGCAATCAGCCCCAGCATTTT.

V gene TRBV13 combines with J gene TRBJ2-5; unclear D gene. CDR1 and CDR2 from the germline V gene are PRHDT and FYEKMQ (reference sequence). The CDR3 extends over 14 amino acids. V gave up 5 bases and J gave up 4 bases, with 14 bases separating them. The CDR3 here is CASSPPRRRETQYF. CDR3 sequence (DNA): TGTGCCAGCAGCCCCCCTCGTAGGAGAGAGACCCAGTACTTC.

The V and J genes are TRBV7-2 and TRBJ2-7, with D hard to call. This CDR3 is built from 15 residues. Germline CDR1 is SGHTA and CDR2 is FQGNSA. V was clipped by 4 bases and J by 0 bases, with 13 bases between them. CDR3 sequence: CASSSKPLSSYEQYF. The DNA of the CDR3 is TGTGCCAGCAGCTCCAAGCCGCTGAGCTCCTACGAGCAGTACTTC.

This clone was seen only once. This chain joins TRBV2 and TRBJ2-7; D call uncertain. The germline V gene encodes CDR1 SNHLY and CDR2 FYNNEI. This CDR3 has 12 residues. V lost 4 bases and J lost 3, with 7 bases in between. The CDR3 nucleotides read TGTGCCAGCAGTGCTGAGTACTACGAGCAGTACTTC. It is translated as CASSAEYYEQYF.

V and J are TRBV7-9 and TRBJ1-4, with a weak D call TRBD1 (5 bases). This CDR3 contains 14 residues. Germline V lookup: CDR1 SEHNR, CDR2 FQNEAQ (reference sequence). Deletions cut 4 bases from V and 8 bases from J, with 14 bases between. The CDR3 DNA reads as TGTGCCAGCAGCTCCCAGGGTATAGGCGAAAAACTGTTTTTT. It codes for CASSSQGIGEKLFF.

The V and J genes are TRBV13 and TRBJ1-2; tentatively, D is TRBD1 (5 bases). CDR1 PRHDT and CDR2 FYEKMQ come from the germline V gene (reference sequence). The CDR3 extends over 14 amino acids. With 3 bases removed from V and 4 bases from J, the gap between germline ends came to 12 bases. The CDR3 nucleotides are TGTGCCAGCAGCTTCCAGGGTGAAGGCTATGGCTACACCTTC. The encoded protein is CASSFQGEGYGYTF.

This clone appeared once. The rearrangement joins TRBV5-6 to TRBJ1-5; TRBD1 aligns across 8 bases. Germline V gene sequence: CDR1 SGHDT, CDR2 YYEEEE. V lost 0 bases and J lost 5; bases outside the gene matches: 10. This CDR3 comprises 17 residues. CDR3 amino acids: CASSLGQGRGGYQPQHF. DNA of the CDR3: TGTGCCAGCAGCTTGGGACAGGGGAGGGGAGGGTATCAGCCCCAGCATTTT. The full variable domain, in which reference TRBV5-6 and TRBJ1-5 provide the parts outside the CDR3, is DAGVTQSPTHLIKTRGQQVTLRCSPKSGHDTVSWYQQALGQGPQFIFQYYEEEERQRGNFPDRFSGHQFPNYSSELNVNALLLGDSALYLCASSLGQGRGGYQPQHFGDGTRLSIL.

DNA for the CDR3: TGTGCCAGCAGTTTAGGGGCGGGGGGTTTAGATACGCAGTATTTT. Residues: CASSLGAGGLDTQYF. The chain links TRBV27 to TRBJ2-3; 8 bases are shared with TRBD2. The CDR3 consists of 15 residues. Germline V gene data show CDR1 as MNHEY and CDR2 as SMNVEV (reference sequence). J lost 5 bases, V lost 2 bases, and 6 bases had no gene match.

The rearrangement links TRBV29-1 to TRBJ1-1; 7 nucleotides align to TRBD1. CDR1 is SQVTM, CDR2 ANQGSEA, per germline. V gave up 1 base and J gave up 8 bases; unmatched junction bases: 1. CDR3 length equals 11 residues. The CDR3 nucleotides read TGCAGCGTTGAAGGGGACAGCGAAGCTTTCTTT. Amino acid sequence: CSVEGDSEAFF.

The CDR3 here is CSASRGDEQYF. The DNA of the CDR3 is TGCAGTGCTAGTCGGGGGGACGAGCAGTACTTC. The chain is built from TRBV20-1 and TRBJ2-7; 7 positions agree with TRBD2. Germline CDR1 is DFQATT and CDR2 is SNEGSKA (reference sequence). J was trimmed by 5 bases and V by 3 bases; bases with no gene match: 1. The CDR3 has 11 amino acids.

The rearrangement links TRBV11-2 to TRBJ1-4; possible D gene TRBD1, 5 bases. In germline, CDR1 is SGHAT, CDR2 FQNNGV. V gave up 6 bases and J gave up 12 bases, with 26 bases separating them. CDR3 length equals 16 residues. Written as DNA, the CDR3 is TGTGCCAGCAGAAAAATCGACGGTACAGGTTTCGAAGAACTGTTTTTT. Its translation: CASRKIDGTGFEELFF.

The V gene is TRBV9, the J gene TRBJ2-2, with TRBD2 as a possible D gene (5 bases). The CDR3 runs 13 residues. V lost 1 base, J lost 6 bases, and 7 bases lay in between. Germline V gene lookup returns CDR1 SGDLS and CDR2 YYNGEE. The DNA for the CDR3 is TGTGCCAGCAGCGTAAATAGCGCCGGGGAGCTGTTTTTT. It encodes CASSVNSAGELFF.

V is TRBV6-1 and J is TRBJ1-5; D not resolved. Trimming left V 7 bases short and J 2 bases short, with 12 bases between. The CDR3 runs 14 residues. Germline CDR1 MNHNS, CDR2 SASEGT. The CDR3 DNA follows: TGTGCCAGCACCATATGGCCTGGCAATCAGCCCCAGCATTTT. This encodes CASTIWPGNQPQHF.

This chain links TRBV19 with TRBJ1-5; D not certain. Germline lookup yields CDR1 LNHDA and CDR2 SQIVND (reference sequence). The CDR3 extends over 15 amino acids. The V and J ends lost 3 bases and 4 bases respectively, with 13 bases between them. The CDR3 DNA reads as TGTGCCAGTAGTATGGAGGAGGGTGGTAATCAGCCCCAGCATTTT. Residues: CASSMEEGGNQPQHF. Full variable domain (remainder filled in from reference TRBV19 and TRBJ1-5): DGGITQSPKYLFRKEGQNVTLSCEQNLNHDAMYWYRQDPGQGLRLIYYSQIVNDFQKGDIAEGYSVSREKKESFPLTVTSAQKNPTAFYLCASSMEEGGNQPQHFGDGTRLSIL.

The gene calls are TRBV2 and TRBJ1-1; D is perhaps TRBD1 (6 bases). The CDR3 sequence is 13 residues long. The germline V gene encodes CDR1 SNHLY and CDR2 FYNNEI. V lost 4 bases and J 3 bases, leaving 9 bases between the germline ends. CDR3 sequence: CASSAGAYTEAFF. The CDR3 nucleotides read TGTGCCAGCAGTGCAGGGGCATACACTGAAGCTTTCTTT.

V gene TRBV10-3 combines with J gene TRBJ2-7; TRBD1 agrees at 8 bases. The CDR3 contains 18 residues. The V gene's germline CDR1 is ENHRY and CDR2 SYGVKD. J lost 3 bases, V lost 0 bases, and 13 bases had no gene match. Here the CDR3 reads CAISESRLDRAPVYEQYF. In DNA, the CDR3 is TGTGCCATCAGTGAGTCACGGTTGGACAGGGCCCCTGTCTACGAGCAGTACTTC.

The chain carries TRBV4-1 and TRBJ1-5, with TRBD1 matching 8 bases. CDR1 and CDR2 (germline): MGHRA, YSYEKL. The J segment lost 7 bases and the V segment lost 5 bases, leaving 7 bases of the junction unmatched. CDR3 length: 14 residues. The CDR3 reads CASSGGTGGQPQHF. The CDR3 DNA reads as TGCGCCAGCAGCGGAGGGACAGGTGGGCAGCCCCAGCATTTT.

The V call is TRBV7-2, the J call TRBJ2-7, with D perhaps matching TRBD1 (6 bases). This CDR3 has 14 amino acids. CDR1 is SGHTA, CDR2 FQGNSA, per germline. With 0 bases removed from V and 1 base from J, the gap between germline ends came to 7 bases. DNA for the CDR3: TGTGCCAGCAGCTTAGCAAGGGGGTCCTACGAGCAGTACTTC. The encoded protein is CASSLARGSYEQYF.

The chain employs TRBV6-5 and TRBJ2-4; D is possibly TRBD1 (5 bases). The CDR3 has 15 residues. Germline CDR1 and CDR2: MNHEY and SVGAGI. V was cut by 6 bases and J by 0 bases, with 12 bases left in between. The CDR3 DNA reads TGTGCCAGCAGCTACAAGGGGCTAGCCAAAAACATTCAGTACTTC. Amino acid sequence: CASSYKGLAKNIQYF.

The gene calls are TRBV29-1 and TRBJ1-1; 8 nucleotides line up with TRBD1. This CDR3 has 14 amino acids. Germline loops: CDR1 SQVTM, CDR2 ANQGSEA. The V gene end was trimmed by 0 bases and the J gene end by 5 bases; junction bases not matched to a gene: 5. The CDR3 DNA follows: TGCAGCGTTGAAGACGGACAGGGTGGGACTGAAGCTTTCTTT. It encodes CSVEDGQGGTEAFF.

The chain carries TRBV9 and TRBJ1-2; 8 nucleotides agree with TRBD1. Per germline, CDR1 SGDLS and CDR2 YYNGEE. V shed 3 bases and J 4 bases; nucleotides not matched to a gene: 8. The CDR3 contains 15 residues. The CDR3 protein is CASSGLSTGGYGYTF. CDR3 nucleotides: TGTGCCAGCAGCGGCCTATCCACAGGGGGCTATGGCTACACCTTC.

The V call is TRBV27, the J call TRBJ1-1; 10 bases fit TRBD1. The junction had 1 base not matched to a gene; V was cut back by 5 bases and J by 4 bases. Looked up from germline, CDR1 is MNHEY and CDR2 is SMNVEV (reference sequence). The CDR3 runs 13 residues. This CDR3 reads CASSDRGPTEAFF. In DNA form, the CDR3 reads TGTGCCAGCAGTGACAGGGGGCCCACTGAAGCTTTCTTT.

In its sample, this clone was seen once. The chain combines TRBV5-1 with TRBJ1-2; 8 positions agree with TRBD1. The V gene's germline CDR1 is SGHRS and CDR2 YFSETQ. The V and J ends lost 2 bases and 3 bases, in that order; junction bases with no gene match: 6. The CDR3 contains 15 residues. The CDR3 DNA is TGCGCCAGCAGCTTAAACAGGGGGGACTACTATGGCTACACCTTC. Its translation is CASSLNRGDYYGYTF.

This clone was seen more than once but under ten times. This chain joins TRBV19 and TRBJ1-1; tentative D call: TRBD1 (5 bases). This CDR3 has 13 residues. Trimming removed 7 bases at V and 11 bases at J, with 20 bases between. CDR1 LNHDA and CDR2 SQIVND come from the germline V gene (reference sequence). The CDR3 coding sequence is TGTGCCAGTACCCTTCCAGGGTGGTATGACGCTTTCTTT. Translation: CASTLPGWYDAFF.

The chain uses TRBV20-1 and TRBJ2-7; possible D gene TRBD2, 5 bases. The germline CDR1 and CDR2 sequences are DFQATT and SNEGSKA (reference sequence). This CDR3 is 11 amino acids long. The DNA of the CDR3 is TGCAGCGGGTTGGCGGGCTACGAGCAGTACTTC. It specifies CSGLAGYEQYF.

In nucleotides, the CDR3 is TGTGCCACCAGCAGGAATAGCGGGGCAGATACGCAGTATTTT. It translates to CATSRNSGADTQYF. This chain links TRBV15 with TRBJ2-3; TRBD2 matches at 8 bases. This CDR3 has 14 amino acids. CDR1 is LNHNV and CDR2 is YYDKDF in the germline V gene (reference sequence). Unmatched junction bases numbered 3, after V lost 3 bases and J lost 4 bases.